This TCR beta chain originates from a study of T cell repertoires in cytomegalovirus infection. Trimming removed 7 bases at V and 3 bases at J, with 22 bases between. The germline CDR1 and CDR2 sequences are MNHEY and SVGEGT. The length of the CDR3 is 16 residues. A single record per CDR3 protein comes from TCRdb applying MiXCR to the reads. Of about 190,000 distinct CDR3 sequences in the sample, approximately 28% were seen once. In this sample, this clonotype turned up many times. J is TRBJ2-7 and V is TRBV6-2 or TRBV6-3, with no clear D. This TCR came from a human donor in good health (CMV status not recorded). Some clones in this sample may be carry-over from other donors' samples. The sequenced material came from PBMCs. The CDR3 sequence is CASNLDGRRTLYEQYF. CDR3 coding DNA: TGTGCCAGCAACTTAGATGGTCGTAGAACCCTCTACGAGCAGTACTTC.